This T cell receptor (beta chain) was observed in a study of T cells in Graves' hyperthyroidism and ophthalmopathy. The CDR3 runs to 17 residues. The V gene lost 0 bases and the J gene lost 5 bases, with 17 bases spanning the gap. Germline CDR1 reads SGHAT; CDR2 reads FQNNGV. The CDR3 regions of TCR beta were amplified from RNA transcripts. The HTBI primer set served for first-round RT-PCR of the TCR CDR3. TCRdb passed the multiplex PCR reads through MiXCR, listing each CDR3 protein once. The data contain about 270,000 distinct CDR3 sequences, approximately 21% of them singletons. This clonotype has more than one count but fewer than ten.

Sequenced sample: blood. The clonotype was recovered from a man aged 25 to 40 with Graves' ophthalmopathy. The chain has TRBV11-2 and TRBJ2-1, with D unclear. Written as DNA, the CDR3 is TGTGCCAGCAGCTTAGAGGGGAACTCCTTATATAACAATGAGCAGTTCTTC. Translating it yields CASSLEGNSLYNNEQFF.